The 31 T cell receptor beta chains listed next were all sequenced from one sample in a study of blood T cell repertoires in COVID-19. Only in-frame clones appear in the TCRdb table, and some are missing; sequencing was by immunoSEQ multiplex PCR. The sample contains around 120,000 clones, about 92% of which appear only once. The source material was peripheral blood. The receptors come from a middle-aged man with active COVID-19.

As DNA, the CDR3 is TGTGCCAGCAGCTTTACGGGAGCTAGCACAGATACGCAGTATTTT. Its protein product is CASSFTGASTDTQYF. The genes are TRBV11-3 and TRBJ2-3; D perhaps matches TRBD2 (6 bases). Looked up from germline, CDR1 is SGHNT and CDR2 is YENEEA. The V end was cut by 3 bases, the J end by 0 bases, with 10 bases between. This CDR3 has 15 residues.

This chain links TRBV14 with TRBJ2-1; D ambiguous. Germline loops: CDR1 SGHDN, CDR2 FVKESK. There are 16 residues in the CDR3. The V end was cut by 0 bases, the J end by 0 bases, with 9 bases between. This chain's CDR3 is CASSQDSPSSYNEQFF. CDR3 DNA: TGTGCCAGCAGCCAAGATTCTCCTAGCTCCTACAATGAGCAGTTCTTC.

CDR3 DNA: TGTGCCAGCAGTTTCAGACAGGGGGCAGAAGCTTTCTTT. Encoded protein: CASSFRQGAEAFF. J is TRBJ1-1 and V is TRBV6-5, with 10 bases lining up with TRBD1. The CDR3 has 13 amino acids. Germline CDR1 and CDR2: MNHEY and SVGAGI. Trimming at V came to 4 bases and at J to 8 bases, leaving 4 bases not matched to a gene.

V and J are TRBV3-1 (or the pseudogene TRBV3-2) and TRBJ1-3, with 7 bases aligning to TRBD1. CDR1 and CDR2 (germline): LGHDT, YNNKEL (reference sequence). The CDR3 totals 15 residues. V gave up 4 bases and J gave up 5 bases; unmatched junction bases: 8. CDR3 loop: CASSLSGRGRNTIYF. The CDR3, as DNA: TGTGCCAGCAGCCTTAGCGGGAGGGGGCGAAACACCATATATTTT.

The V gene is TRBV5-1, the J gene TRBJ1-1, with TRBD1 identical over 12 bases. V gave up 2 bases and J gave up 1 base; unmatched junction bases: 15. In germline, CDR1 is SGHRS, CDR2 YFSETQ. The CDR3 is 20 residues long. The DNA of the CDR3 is TGCGCCAGCAGCTTACGTAGAGTAGGGACAGGGGGCTCGAGGAACACTGAAGCTTTCTTT. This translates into CASSLRRVGTGGSRNTEAFF. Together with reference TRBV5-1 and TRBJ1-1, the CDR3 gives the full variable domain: KAGVTQTPRYLIKTRGQQVTLSCSPISGHRSVSWYQQTPGQGLQFLFEYFSETQRNKGNFPGRFSGRQFSNSRSEMNVSTLELGDSALYLCASSLRRVGTGGSRNTEAFFGQGTRLTVV.

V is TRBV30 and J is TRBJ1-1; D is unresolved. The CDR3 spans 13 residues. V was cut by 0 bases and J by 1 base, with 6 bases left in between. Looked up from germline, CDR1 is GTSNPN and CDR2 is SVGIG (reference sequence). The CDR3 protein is CAWSVWRNTEAFF. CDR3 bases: TGTGCCTGGAGTGTGTGGAGGAACACTGAAGCTTTCTTT.

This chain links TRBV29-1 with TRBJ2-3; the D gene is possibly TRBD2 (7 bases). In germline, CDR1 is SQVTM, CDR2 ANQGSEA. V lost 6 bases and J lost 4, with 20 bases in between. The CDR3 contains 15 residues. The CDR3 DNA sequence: TGCAGCGTCGAACTTCAAGGGGGGGGGCCAGATACGCAGTATTTT. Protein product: CSVELQGGGPDTQYF.

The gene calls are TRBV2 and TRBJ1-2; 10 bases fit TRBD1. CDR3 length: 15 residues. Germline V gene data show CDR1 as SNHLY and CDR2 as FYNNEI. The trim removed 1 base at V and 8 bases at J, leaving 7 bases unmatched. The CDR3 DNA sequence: TGTGCCAGCAGTGAAGGGGACAGGGGTTATAAGGGCTACACCTTC. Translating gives CASSEGDRGYKGYTF.

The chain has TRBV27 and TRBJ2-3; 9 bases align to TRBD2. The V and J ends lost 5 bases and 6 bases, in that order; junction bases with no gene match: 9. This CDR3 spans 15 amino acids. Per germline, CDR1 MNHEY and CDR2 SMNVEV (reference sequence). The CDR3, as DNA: TGTGCCAGCAGTCTGCGGCGGGGGGGAGGGGATACGCAGTATTTT. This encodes CASSLRRGGGDTQYF.

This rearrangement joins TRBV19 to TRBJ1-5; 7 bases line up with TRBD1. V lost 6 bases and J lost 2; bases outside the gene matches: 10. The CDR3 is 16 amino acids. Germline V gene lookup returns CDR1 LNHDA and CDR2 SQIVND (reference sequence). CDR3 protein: CASRDTGVRGNQPQHF. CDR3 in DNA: TGTGCCAGTAGAGATACAGGGGTTAGAGGCAATCAGCCCCAGCATTTT.

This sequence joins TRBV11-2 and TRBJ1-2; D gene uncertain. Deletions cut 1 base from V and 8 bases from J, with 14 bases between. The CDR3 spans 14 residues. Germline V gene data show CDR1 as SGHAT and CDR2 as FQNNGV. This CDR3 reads CASSLGEWAGGYTF. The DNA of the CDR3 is TGTGCCAGCAGCTTAGGCGAGTGGGCGGGGGGCTACACCTTC.

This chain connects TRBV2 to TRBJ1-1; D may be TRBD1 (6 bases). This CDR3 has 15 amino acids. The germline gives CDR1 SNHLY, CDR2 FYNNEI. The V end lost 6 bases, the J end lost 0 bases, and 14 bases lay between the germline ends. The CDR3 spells CASRSRQVMNTEAFF. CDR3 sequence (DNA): TGTGCCAGCAGATCCCGACAGGTGATGAACACTGAAGCTTTCTTT.

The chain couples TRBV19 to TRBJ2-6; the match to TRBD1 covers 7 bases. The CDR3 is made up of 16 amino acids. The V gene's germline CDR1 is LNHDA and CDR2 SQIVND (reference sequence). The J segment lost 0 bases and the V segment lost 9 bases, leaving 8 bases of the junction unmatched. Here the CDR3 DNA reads TGTGCCAGCCGGGACAGCCATTACTCTGGGGCCAACGTCCTGACTTTC. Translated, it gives CASRDSHYSGANVLTF.

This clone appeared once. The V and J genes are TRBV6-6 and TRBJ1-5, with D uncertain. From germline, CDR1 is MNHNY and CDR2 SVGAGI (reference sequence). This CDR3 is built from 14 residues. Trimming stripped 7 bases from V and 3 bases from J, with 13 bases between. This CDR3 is CASTSPDFNQPQHF. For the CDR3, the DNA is TGTGCCAGCACCTCCCCGGACTTCAATCAGCCCCAGCATTTT.

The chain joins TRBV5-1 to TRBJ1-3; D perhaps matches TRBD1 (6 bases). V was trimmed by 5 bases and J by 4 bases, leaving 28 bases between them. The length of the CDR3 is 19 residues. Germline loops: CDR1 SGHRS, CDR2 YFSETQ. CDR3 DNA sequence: TGCGCCAGCAGACCCGGGACACCCGCCACGCTAGTCGCCGGAAACACCATATATTTT. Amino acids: CASRPGTPATLVAGNTIYF.

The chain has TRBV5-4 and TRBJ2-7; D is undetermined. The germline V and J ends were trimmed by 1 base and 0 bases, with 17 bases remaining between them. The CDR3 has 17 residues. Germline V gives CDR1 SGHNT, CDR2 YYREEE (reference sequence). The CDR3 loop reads CASSLWQDAGRSYEQYV. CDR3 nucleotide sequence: TGTGCCAGCAGCTTGTGGCAAGACGCAGGTCGCTCCTACGAGCAGTACGTC.

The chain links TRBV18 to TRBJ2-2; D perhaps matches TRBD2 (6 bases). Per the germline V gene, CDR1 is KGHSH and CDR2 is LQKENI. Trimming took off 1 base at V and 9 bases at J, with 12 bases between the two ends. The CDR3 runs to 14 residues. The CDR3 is CASSPQEGNRELFF. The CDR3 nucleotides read TGTGCCAGCTCACCACAGGAGGGAAATCGGGAGCTGTTTTTT. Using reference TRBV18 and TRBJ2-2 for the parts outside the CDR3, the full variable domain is NAGVMQNPRHLVRRRGQEARLRCSPMKGHSHVYWYRQLPEEGLKFMVYLQKENIIDESGMPKERFSAEFPKEGPSILRIQQVVRGDSAAYFCASSPQEGNRELFFGEGSRLTVL.

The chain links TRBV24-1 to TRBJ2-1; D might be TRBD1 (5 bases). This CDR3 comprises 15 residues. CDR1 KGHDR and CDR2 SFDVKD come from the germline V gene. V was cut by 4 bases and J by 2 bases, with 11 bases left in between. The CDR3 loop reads CATSEKGITYNEQFF. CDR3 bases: TGTGCCACCAGTGAGAAGGGGATTACCTACAATGAGCAGTTCTTC.

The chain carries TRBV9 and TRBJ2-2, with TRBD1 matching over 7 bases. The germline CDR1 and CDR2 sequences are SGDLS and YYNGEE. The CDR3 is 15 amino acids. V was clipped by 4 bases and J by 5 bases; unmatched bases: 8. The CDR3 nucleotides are TGTGCCAGCAGCTCGACAGGGCGTATGACCGGGGAGCTGTTTTTT. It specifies CASSSTGRMTGELFF. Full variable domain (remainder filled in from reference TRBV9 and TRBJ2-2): DSGVTQTPKHLITATGQRVTLRCSPRSGDLSVYWYQQSLDQGLQFLIQYYNGEERAKGNILERFSAQQFPDLHSELNLSSLELGDSALYFCASSSTGRMTGELFFGEGSRLTVL.

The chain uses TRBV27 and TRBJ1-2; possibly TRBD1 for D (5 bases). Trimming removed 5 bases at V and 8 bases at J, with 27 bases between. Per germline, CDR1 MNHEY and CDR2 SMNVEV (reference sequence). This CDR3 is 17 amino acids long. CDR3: CASSPLPVPGTPRGYTF. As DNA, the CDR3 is TGTGCCAGCAGTCCCCTACCCGTACCCGGGACTCCTAGAGGCTACACCTTC.

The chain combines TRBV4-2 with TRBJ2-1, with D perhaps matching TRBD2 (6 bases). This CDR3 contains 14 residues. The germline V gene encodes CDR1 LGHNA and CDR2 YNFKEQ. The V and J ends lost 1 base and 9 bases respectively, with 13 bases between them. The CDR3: CASSQGRGQGEQFF. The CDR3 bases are TGTGCCAGCAGCCAAGGGCGGGGCCAGGGTGAGCAGTTCTTC.

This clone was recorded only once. CDR3 DNA: TGTGCCAGTAGTATTCCTGGGGCTTCCTCTGGAAACACCATATATTTT. Translating gives CASSIPGASSGNTIYF. J is TRBJ1-3 and V is TRBV19; D is possibly TRBD1 (5 bases). The CDR3 totals 16 residues. CDR1 and CDR2 (germline): LNHDA, SQIVND (reference sequence). Trimming removed 3 bases from V and 0 bases from J, with 12 bases in between.

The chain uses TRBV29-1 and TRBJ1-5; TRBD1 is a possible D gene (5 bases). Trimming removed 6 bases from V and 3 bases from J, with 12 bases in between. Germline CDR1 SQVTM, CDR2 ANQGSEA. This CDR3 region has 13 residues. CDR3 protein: CSVSWGDNQPQHF. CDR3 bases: TGCAGCGTCTCGTGGGGGGACAATCAGCCCCAGCATTTT.

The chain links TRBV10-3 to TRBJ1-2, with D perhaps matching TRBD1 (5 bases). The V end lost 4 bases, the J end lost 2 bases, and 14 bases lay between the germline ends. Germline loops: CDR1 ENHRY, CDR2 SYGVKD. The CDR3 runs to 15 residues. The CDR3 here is CAISVGGGSNYGYTF. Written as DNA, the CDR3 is TGTGCCATCAGTGTGGGGGGGGGATCGAACTATGGCTACACCTTC.

Written as DNA, the CDR3 is TGCGCCAGCAGCTTGGTCGAGGGTGTGAACACTGAAGCTTTCTTT. Translation: CASSLVEGVNTEAFF. The chain couples TRBV5-1 to TRBJ1-1, with no clear D. The CDR3 length is 15 residues. Germline values: CDR1 SGHRS, CDR2 YFSETQ. Between the trimmed V and J ends, which lost 0 bases and 0 bases, there was a span of 9 bases.

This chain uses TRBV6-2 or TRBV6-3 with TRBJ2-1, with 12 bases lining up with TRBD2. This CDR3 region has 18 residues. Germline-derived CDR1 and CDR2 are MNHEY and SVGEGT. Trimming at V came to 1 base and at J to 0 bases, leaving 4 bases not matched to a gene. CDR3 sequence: CASSYWTSGESSYNEQFF. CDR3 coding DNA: TGTGCCAGCAGTTACTGGACTAGCGGGGAGAGCTCCTACAATGAGCAGTTCTTC.

Here the CDR3 DNA reads TGTGCCAGCAGCCGAGTTGCAGGTGGCGAAAAACTGTTTTTT. Its protein product is CASSRVAGGEKLFF. This sequence joins TRBV7-9 and TRBJ1-4; D is unclear. The V gene's germline CDR1 is SEHNR and CDR2 FQNEAQ (reference sequence). The length of the CDR3 is 14 residues. The V gene lost 5 bases and the J gene lost 8 bases, with 15 bases spanning the gap. Using reference TRBV7-9 and TRBJ1-4 for the parts outside the CDR3, the full variable domain is DTGVSQNPRHKITKRGQNVTFRCDPISEHNRLYWYRQTLGQGPEFLTYFQNEAQLEKSRLLSDRFSAERPKGSFSTLEIQRTEQGDSAMYLCASSRVAGGEKLFFGSGTQLSVL.

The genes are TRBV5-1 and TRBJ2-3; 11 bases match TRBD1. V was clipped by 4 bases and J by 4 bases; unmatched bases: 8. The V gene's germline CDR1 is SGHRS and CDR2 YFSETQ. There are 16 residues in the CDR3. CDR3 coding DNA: TGCGCCAGCAGCCCCCCCAGGACAGGGGGCCCAGATACGCAGTATTTT. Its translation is CASSPPRTGGPDTQYF. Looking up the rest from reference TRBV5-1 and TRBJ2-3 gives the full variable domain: KAGVTQTPRYLIKTRGQQVTLSCSPISGHRSVSWYQQTPGQGLQFLFEYFSETQRNKGNFPGRFSGRQFSNSRSEMNVSTLELGDSALYLCASSPPRTGGPDTQYFGPGTRLTVL.

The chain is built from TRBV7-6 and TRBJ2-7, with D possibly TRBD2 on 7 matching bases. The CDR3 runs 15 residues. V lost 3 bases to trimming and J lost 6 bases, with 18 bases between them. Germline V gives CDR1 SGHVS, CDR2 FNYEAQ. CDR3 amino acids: CASSLGGTLSGEQYF. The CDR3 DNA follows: TGTGCCAGCAGCTTGGGGGGGACATTATCTGGCGAGCAGTACTTC.

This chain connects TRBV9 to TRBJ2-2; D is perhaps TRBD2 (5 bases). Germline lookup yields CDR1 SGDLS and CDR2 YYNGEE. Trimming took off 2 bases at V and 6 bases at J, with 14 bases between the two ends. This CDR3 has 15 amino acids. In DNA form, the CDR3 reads TGTGCCAGCAGCGTCGACGGGGTTGGGGCCGGGGAGCTGTTTTTT. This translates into CASSVDGVGAGELFF.

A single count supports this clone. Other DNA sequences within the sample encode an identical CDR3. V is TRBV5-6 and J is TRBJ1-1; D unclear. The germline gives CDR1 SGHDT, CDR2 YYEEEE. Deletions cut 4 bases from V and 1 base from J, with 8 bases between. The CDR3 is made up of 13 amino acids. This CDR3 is CASSPRGNTEAFF. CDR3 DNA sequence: TGTGCCAGCAGCCCCCGAGGGAACACTGAAGCTTTCTTT.